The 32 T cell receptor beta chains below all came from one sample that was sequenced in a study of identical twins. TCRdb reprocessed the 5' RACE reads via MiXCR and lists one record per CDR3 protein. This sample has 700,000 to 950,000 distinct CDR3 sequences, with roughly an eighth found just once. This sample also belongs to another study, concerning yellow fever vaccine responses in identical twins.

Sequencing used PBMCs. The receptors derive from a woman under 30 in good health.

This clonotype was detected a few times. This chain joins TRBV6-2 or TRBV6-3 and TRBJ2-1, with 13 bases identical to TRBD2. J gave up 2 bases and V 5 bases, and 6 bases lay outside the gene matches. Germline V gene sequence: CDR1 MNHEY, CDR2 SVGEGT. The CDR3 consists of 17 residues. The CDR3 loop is CASSRTSGGFTYNEQFF. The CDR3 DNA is TGTGCCAGCAGTAGGACTAGCGGGGGCTTTACCTACAATGAGCAGTTCTTC.

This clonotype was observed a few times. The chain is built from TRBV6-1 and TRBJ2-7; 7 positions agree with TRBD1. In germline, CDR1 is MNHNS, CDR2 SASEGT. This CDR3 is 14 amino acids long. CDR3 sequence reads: CASRGWDSSFEQYV. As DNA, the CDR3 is TGTGCCAGCAGGGGTTGGGACAGCTCCTTCGAGCAGTACGTC.

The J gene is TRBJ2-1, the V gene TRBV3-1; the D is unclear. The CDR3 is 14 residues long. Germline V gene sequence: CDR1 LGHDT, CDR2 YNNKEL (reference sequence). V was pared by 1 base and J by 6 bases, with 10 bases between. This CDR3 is CASSQALAINEQFF. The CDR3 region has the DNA TGTGCCAGCAGCCAAGCCTTAGCTATCAATGAGCAGTTCTTC.

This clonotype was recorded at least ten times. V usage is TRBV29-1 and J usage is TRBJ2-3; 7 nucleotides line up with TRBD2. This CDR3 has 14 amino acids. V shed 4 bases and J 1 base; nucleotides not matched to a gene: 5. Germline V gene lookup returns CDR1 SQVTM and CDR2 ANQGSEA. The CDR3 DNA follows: TGCAGCGTTGGATTCGCGGGGGGCACAGATACGCAGTATTTT. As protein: CSVGFAGGTDTQYF.

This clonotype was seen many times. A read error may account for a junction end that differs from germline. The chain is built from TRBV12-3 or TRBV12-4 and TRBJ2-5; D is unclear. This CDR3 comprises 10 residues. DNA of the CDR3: TGTGCCAGCAGCCTCAGAGACATGTTCTTC. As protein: CASSLRDMFF.

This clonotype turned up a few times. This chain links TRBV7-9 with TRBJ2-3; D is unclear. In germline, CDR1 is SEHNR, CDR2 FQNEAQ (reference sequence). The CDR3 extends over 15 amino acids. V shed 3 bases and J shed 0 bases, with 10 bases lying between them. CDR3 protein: CASSFQDISTDTQYF. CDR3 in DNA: TGTGCCAGCAGCTTTCAGGATATCAGCACAGATACGCAGTATTTT.

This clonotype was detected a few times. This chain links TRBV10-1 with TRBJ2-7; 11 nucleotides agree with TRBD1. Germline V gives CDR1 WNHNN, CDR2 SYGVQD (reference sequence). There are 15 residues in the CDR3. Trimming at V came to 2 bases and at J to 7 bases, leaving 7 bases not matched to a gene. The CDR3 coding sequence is TGCGCCAGCAGTGAGATTGGACAGGGGGCCGGAGAGCAGTACTTC. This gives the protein CASSEIGQGAGEQYF.

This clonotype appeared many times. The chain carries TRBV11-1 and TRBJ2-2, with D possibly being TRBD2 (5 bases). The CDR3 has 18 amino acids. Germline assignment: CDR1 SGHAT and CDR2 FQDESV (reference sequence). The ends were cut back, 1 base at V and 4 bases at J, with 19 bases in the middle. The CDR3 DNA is TGTGCCAGCAGCTTAGTGTTCCCTCGGGAAGCCTCCACCGGGGAGCTGTTTTTT. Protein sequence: CASSLVFPREASTGELFF.

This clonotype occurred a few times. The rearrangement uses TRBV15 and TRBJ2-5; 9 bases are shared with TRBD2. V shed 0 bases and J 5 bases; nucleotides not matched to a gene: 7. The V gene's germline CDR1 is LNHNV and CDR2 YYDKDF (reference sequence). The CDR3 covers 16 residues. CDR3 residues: CATSRDWASGMETQYF. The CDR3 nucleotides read TGTGCCACCAGCAGAGATTGGGCTAGCGGGATGGAGACCCAGTACTTC.

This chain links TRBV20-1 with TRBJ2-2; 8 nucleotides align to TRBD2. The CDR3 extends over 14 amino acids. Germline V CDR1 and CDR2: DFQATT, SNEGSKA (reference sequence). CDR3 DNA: TGCAGCATACCCGGGGGGGGCTACACCGGGGAGCTGTTTTTT. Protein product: CSIPGGGYTGELFF.

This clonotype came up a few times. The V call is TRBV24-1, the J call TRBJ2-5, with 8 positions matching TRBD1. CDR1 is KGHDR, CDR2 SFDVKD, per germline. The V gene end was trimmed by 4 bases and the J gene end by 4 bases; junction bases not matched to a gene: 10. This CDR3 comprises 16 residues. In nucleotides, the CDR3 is TGTGCCACCAGTGACTCGGGACAGGCGTTTGGAGAGACCCAGTACTTC. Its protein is CATSDSGQAFGETQYF.

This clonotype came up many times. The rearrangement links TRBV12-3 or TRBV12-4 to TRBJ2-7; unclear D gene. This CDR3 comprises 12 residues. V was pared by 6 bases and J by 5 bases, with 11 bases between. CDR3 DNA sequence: TGTGCCAGCAGCCCCGACACCCACGAGCAGTACTTC. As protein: CASSPDTHEQYF.

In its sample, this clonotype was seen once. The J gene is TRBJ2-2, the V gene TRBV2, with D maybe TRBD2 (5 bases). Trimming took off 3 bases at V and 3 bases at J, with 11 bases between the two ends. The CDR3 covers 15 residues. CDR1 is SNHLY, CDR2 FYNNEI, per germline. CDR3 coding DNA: TGTGCCAGCAGTGAGTATAGCGCCTACACCGGGGAGCTGTTTTTT. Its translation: CASSEYSAYTGELFF.

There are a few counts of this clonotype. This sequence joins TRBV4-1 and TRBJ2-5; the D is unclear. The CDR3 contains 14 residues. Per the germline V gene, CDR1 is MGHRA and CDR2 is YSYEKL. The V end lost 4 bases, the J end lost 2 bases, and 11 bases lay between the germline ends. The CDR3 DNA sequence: TGCGCCAGCAGCCGCCAGGAATCGCAAGAGACCCAGTACTTC. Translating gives CASSRQESQETQYF.

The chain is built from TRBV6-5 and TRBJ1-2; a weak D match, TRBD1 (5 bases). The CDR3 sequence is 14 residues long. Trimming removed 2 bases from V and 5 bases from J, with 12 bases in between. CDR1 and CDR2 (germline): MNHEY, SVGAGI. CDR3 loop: CASSYGGTAYGYTF. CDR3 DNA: TGTGCCAGCAGTTACGGGGGGACTGCATATGGCTACACCTTC.

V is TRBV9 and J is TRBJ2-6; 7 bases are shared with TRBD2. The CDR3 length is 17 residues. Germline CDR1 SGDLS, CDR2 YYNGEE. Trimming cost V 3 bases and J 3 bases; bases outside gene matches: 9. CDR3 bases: TGTGCCAGCAGCGAGAGAAACGGGAGGTATGGGGCCAACGTCCTGACTTTC. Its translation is CASSERNGRYGANVLTF.

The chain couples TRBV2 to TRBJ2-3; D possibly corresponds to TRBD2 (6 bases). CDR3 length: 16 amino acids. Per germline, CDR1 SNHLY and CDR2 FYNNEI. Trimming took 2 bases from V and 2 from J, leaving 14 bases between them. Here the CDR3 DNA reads TGTGCCAGCAGTGAATACCGGGCGGGAAACACAGATACGCAGTATTTT. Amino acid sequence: CASSEYRAGNTDTQYF.

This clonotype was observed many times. The CDR3 sequence: CASSLGQGNTQYF. CDR3 sequence (DNA): TGTGCCAGCAGCCTCGGGCAGGGAAATACGCAGTATTTT. The genes are TRBV7-2 and TRBJ2-3; possibly TRBD1 for D (5 bases). V was shortened by 5 bases and J by 7 bases, with 13 bases between the two germline ends. The CDR3 has 13 residues. Germline V CDR1 and CDR2: SGHTA, FQGNSA.

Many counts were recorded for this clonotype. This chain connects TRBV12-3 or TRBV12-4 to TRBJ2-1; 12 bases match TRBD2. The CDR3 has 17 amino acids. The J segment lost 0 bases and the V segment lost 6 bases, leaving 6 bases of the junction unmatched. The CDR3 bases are TGTGCCAGCAGCCAAGGACTAGCGGGGATCTCCTACAATGAGCAGTTCTTC. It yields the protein CASSQGLAGISYNEQFF.

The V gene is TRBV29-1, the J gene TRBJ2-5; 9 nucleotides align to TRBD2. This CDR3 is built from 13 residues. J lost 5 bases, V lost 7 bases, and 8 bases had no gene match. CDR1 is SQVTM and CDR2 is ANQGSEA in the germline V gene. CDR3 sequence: CSAVAGVGETQYF. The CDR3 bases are TGCAGCGCCGTAGCGGGAGTTGGGGAGACCCAGTACTTC. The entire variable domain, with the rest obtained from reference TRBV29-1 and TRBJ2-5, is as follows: SAVISQKPSRDICQRGTSLTIQCQVDSQVTMMFWYRQQPGQSLTLIATANQGSEATYESGFVIDKFPISRPNLTFSTLTVSNMSPEDSSIYLCSAVAGVGETQYFGPGTRLLVL.

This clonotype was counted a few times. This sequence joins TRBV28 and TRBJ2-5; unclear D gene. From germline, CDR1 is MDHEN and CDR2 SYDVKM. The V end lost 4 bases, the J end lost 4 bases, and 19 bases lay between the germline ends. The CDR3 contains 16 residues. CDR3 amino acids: CASSWPAAVGRETQYF. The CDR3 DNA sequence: TGTGCCAGCAGTTGGCCTGCGGCAGTTGGTCGAGAGACCCAGTACTTC.

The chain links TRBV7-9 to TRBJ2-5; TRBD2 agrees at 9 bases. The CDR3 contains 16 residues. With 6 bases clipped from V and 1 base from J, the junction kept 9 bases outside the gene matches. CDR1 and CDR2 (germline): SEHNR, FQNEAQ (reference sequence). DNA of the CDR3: TGTGCCAGCAGTTCGGGGATAGCGGGGGCCCAAGAGACCCAGTACTTC. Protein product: CASSSGIAGAQETQYF.

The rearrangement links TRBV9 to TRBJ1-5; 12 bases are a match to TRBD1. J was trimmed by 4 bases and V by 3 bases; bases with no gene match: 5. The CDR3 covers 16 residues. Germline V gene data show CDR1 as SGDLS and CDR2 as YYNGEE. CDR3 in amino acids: CASSARDRGPNQPQHF. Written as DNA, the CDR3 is TGTGCCAGCAGCGCCAGGGACAGGGGGCCTAATCAGCCCCAGCATTTT.

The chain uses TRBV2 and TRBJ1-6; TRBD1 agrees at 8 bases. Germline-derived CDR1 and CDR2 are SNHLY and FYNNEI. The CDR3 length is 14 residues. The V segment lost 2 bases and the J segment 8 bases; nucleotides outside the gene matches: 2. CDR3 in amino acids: CASSEQGQDSPLHF. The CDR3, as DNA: TGTGCCAGCAGTGAACAGGGACAGGATTCACCCCTCCACTTT.

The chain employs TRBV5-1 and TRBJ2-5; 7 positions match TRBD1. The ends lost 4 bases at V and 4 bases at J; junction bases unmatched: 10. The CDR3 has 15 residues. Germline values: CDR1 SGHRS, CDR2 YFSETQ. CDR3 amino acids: CASSPQTGLGETQYF. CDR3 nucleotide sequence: TGCGCCAGCAGCCCCCAGACAGGGCTGGGAGAGACCCAGTACTTC.

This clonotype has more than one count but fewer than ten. The CDR3 loop reads CASSLSAGVQYEQYF. The CDR3 coding sequence is TGTGCCAGCAGTTTAAGTGCGGGAGTTCAATACGAGCAGTACTTC. The chain recombines TRBV12-3 or TRBV12-4 with TRBJ2-7, with 7 bases matching TRBD2. Trimming at V came to 2 bases and at J to 4 bases, leaving 8 bases not matched to a gene. The CDR3 length is 15 residues.

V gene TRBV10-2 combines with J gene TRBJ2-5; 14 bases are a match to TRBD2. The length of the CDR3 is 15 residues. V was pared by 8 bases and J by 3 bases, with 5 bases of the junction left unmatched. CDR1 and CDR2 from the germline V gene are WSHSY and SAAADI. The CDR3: CASGTGLAGEETQYF. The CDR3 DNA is TGCGCCAGCGGAACGGGACTAGCGGGGGAAGAGACCCAGTACTTC.

For the CDR3, the DNA is TGTGCCAGCAGCTTAGGGACTAGCGGGAAACAAGAGACCCAGTACTTC. Its translation: CASSLGTSGKQETQYF. The chain links TRBV7-8 to TRBJ2-5; 12 bases fit TRBD2. CDR1 is SGHVS, CDR2 FQNEAQ, per germline. The CDR3 runs 16 residues. V lost 1 base, J lost 2 bases, and 2 bases stayed unmatched.

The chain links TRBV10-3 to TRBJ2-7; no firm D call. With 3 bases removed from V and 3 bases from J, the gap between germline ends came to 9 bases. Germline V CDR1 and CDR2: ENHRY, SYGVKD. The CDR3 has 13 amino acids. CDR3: CAISDLGGYEQYF. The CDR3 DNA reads TGTGCCATCAGTGATTTGGGTGGCTACGAGCAGTACTTC.

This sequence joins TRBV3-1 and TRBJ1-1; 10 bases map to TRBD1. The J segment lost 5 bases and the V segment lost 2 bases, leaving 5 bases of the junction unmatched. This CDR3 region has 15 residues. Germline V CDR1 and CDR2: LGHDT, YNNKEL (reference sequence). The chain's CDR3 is CASSQPGQGPTEAFF. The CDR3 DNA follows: TGTGCCAGCAGCCAACCGGGACAGGGGCCGACTGAAGCTTTCTTT. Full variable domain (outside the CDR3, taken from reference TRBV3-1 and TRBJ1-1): DTAVSQTPKYLVTQMGNDKSIKCEQNLGHDTMYWYKQDSKKFLKIMFSYNNKELIINETVPNRFSPKSPDKAHLNLHINSLELGDSAVYFCASSQPGQGPTEAFFGQGTRLTVV.

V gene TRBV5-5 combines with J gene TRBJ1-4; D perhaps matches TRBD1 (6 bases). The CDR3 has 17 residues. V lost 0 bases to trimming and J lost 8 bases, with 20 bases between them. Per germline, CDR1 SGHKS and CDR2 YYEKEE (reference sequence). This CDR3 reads CASSLGAGEDISEKLFF. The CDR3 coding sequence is TGTGCCAGCAGCTTGGGGGCAGGGGAGGACATAAGCGAAAAACTGTTTTTT.

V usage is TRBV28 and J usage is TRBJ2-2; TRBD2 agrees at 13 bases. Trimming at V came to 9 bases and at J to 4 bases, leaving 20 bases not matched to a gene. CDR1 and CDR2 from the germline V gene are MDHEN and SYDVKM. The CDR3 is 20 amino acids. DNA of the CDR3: TGTGCCAGTCGAACCGGGACTAGCGGGAAGTTATTTATGGTCACCGGGGAGCTGTTTTTT. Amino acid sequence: CASRTGTSGKLFMVTGELFF.